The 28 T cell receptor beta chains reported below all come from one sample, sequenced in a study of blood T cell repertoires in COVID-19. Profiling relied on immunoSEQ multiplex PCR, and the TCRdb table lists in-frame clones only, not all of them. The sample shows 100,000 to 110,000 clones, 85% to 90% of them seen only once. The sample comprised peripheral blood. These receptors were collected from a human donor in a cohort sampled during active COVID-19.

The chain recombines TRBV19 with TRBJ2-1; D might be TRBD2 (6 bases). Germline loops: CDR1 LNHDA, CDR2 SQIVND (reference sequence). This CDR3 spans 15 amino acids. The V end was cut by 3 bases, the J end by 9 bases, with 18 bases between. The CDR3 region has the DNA TGTGCCAGTAGTATCGCGGCAGGAGGGGTTCCTGAGCAGTTCTTC. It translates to CASSIAAGGVPEQFF.

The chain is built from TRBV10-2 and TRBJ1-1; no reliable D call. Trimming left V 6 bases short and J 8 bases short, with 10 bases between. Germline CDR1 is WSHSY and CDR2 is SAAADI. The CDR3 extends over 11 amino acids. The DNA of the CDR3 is TGCGCCAGCAGCGCCGTGGAGGAAGCTTTCTTT. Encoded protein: CASSAVEEAFF.

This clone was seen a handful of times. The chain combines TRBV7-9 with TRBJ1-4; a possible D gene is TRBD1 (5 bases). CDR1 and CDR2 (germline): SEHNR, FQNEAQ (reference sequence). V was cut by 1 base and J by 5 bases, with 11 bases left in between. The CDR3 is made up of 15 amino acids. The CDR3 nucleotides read TGTGCCAGCAGCTTAGGGGCAGGGAGGAATGAAAAACTGTTTTTT. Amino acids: CASSLGAGRNEKLFF.

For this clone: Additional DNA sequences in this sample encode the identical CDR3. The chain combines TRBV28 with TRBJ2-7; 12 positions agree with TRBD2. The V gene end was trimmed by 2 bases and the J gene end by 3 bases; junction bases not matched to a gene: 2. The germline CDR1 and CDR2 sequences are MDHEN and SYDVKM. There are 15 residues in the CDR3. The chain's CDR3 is CASSLRLAGVYEQYF. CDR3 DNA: TGTGCCAGCAGTTTACGACTAGCGGGAGTCTACGAGCAGTACTTC.

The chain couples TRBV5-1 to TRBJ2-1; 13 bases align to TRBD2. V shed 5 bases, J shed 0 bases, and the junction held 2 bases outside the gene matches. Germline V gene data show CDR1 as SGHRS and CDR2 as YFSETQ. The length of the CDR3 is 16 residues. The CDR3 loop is CASSRTSGSSYNEQFF. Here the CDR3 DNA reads TGCGCCAGCAGTAGGACTAGCGGGAGCTCCTACAATGAGCAGTTCTTC.

The CDR3 DNA follows: TGTGCCAGCAGTGGACTAGCGGGAGAAACCGGGGAGCTGTTTTTT. Protein product: CASSGLAGETGELFF. The chain is built from TRBV6-4 and TRBJ2-2; 12 bases are shared with TRBD2. CDR1 and CDR2 (germline): MRHNA, SNTAGT. Trimming cost V 4 bases and J 5 bases; bases outside gene matches: 2. The CDR3 is made up of 15 amino acids.

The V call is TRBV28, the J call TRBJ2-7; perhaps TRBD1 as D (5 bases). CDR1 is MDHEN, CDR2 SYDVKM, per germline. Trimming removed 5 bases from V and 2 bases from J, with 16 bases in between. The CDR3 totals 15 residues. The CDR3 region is CASSPPRGLPYEQYF. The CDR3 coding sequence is TGTGCCAGCAGTCCCCCAAGGGGTCTCCCCTACGAGCAGTACTTC.

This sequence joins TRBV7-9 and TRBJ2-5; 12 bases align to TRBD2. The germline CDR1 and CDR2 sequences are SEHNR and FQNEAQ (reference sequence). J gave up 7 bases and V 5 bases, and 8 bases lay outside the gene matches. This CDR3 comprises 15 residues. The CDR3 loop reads CASSTLAGGSATQYF. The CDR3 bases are TGTGCCAGCAGCACTCTAGCGGGAGGGTCTGCGACCCAGTACTTC.

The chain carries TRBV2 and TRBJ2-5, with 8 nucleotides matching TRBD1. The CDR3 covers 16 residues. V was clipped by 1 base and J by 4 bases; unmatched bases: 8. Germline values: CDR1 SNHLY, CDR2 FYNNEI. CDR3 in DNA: TGTGCCAGCAGTGAAGGGAAGACAGGGGTAGGAGAGACCCAGTACTTC. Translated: CASSEGKTGVGETQYF.

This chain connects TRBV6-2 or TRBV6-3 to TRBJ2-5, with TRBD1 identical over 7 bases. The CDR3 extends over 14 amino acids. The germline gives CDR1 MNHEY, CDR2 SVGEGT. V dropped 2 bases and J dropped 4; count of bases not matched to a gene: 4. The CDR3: CASSYTGDAETQYF. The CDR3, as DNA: TGTGCCAGCAGTTACACAGGGGATGCAGAGACCCAGTACTTC.

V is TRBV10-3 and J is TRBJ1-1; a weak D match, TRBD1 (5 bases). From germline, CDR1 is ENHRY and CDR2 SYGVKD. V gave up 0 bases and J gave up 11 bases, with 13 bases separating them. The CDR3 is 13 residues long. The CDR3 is CAISESPGFPAFF. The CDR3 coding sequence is TGTGCCATCAGTGAGTCCCCAGGGTTCCCGGCTTTCTTT.

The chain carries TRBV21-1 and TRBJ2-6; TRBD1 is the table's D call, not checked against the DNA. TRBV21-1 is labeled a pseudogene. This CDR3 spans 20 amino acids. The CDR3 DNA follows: TGTGCCAGCAGCAGCCGGGACATTTGTGTCCTGTCCTCTGGGGCCAACGTCCTGACTTTC. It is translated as CASSSRDICVLSSGANVLTF.

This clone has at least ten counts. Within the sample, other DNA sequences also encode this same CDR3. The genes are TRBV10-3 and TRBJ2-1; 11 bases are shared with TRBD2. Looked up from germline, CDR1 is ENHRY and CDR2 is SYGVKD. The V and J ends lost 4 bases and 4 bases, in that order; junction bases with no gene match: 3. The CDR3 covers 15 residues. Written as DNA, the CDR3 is TGTGCCATCAGTGGAGGGACTAGCGGTTACAATGAGCAGTTCTTC. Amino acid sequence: CAISGGTSGYNEQFF.

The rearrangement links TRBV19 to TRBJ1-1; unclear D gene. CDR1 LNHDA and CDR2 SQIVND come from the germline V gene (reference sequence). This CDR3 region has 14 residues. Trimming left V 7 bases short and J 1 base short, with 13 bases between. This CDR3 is CASTPAGPNTEAFF. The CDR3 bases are TGTGCCAGTACCCCAGCAGGCCCGAACACTGAAGCTTTCTTT.

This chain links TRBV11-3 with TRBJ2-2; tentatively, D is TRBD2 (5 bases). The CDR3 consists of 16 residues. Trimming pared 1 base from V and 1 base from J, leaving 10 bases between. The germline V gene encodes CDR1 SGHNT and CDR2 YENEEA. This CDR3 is CASSLGTGMNTGELFF. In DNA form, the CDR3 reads TGTGCCAGCAGCTTAGGGACTGGGATGAACACCGGGGAGCTGTTTTTT.

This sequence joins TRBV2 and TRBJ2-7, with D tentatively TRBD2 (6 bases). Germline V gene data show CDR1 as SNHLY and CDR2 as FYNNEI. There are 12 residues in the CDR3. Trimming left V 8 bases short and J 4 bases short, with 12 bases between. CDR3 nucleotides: TGTGCCAGCCGTAAGGGAGGTTACGAGCAGTACTTC. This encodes CASRKGGYEQYF.

In DNA form, the CDR3 reads TGTGCCAGCAGCCAAGATCTACCCAGGGGGTTGAGGTGGGAGACCCAGTACTTC. Its protein is CASSQDLPRGLRWETQYF. V gene TRBV4-2 combines with J gene TRBJ2-5, with 7 bases identical to TRBD1. Germline CDR1 is LGHNA and CDR2 is YNFKEQ. The junction had 15 bases not matched to a gene; V was cut back by 0 bases and J by 5 bases. The CDR3 runs to 18 residues.

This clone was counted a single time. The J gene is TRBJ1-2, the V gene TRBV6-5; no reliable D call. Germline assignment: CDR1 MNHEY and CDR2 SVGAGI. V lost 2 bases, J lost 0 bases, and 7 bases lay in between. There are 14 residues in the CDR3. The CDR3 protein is CASSYRSANYGYTF. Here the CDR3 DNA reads TGTGCCAGCAGTTACCGTTCGGCTAACTATGGCTACACCTTC.

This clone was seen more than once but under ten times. The CDR3 bases are TGCGCCAGCAGCTCGCCAGTTAGCGGGAGGCCCACCGGGGAGCTGTTTTTT. It is translated as CASSSPVSGRPTGELFF. The J gene is TRBJ2-2, the V gene TRBV5-1; 10 bases are a match to TRBD2. This CDR3 has 17 amino acids. Germline CDR1 and CDR2: SGHRS and YFSETQ. The ends lost 3 bases at V and 4 bases at J; junction bases unmatched: 9.

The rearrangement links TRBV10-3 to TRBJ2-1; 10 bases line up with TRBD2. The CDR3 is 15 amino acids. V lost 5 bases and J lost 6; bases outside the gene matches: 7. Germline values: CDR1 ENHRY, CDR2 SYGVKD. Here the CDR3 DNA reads TGTGCCATCAGTCCATTACTAGCGGGAAGCAATGAGCAGTTCTTC. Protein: CAISPLLAGSNEQFF.

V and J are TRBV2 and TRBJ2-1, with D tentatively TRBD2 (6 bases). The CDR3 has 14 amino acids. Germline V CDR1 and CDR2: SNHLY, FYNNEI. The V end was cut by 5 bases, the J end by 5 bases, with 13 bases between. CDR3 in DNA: TGTGCCAGCAGTCCCGTAGCGGCCGACAATGAGCAGTTCTTC. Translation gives CASSPVAADNEQFF.

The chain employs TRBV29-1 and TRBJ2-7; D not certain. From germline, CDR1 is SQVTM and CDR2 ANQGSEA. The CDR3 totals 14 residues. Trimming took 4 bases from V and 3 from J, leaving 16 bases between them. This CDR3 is CSVAPSWAYYEQYF. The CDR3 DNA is TGCAGCGTTGCTCCGTCTTGGGCCTACTACGAGCAGTACTTC.

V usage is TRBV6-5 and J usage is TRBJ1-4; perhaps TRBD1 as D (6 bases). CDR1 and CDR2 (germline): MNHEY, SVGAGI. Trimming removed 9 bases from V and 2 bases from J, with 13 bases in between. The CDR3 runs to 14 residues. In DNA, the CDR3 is TGTGCCAGTACCCTGGGGGCGACTAATGAAAAACTGTTTTTT. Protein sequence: CASTLGATNEKLFF.

The chain's CDR3 is CASRLPGQGSYEQYF. The CDR3 DNA follows: TGTGCCAGCAGGCTTCCGGGACAGGGGAGTTACGAGCAGTACTTC. V usage is TRBV28 and J usage is TRBJ2-7, with 10 bases lining up with TRBD1. CDR1 is MDHEN and CDR2 is SYDVKM in the germline V gene. The CDR3 has 15 amino acids. J gave up 4 bases and V 6 bases, and 9 bases lay outside the gene matches.

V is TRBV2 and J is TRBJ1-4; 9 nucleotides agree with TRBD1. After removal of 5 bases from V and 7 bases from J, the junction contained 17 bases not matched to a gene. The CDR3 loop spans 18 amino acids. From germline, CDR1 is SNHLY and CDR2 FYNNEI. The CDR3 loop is CASSFRTGGGTLGEKLFF. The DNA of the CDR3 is TGTGCCAGCAGTTTTCGCACAGGGGGCGGGACGCTGGGTGAAAAACTGTTTTTT.

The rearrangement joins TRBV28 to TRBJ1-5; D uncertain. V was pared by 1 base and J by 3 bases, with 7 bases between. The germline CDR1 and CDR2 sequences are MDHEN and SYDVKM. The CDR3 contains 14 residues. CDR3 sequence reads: CASSLFGTNQPQHF. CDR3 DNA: TGTGCCAGCAGTTTATTCGGTACCAATCAGCCCCAGCATTTT.

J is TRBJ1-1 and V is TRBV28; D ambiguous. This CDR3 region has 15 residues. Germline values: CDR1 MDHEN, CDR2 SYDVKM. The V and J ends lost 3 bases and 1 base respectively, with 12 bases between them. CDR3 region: CASSLLGTGNTEAFF. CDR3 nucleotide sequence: TGTGCCAGCAGTTTGCTAGGTACGGGGAACACTGAAGCTTTCTTT.

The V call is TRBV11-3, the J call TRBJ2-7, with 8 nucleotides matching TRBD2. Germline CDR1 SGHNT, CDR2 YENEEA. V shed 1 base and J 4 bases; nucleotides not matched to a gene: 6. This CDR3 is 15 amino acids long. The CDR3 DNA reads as TGTGCCAGCAGCTTAGGCGCTAGCGGGTCATACGAGCAGTACTTC. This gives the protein CASSLGASGSYEQYF.